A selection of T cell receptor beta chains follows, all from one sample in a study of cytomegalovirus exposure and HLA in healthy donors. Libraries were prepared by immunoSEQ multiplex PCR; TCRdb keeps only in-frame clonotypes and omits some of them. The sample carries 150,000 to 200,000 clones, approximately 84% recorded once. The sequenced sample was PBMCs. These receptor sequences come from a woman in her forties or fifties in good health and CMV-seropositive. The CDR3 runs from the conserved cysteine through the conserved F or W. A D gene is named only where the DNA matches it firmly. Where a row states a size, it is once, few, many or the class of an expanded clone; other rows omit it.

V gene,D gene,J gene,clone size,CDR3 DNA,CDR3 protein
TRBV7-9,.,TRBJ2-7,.,TGTGCCAGCAGCTTGAGGAGGACCTACGAGCAGTACTTC,CASSLRRTYEQYF
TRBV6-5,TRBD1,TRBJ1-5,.,TGTGCCAGCAGCACAGGGGAGAAGGGCAATCAGCCCCAGCATTTT,CASSTGEKGNQPQHF
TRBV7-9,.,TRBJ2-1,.,TGTGCCAGCAGCTTAGGGCCAAACAATGAGCAGTTCTTC,CASSLGPNNEQFF
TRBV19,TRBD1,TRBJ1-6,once,TGTGCCAGTAGCCCGACAGGGGAGGTCAGTAATTCACCCCTCCACTTT,CASSPTGEVSNSPLHF
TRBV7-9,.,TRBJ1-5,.,TGTGCCAGCAGCCCCGGGGGTGGGTATAGCAATCAGCCCCAGCATTTT,CASSPGGGYSNQPQHF
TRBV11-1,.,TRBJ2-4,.,TGTGCCAGCATCAACCTCGGACTAGCCAAAAACATTCAGTACTTC,CASINLGLAKNIQYF
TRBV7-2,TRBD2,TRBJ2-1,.,TGTGCCAGCAGCATCTGGACTAGCGGGGGCTATGAGCAGTTCTTC,CASSIWTSGGYEQFF
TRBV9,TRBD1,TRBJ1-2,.,TGTGCCAGCAGCGTAGACAGGGGCAACTATGGCTACACCTTC,CASSVDRGNYGYTF
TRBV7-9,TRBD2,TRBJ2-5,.,TGTTCCAGCAGCCATAGCGGGGGACAAGAGACCCAGTACTTC,CSSSHSGGQETQYF
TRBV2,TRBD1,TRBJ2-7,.,TGTGCCAGCAGTACAGGGACAGTATCCTACGAGCAGTACTTC,CASSTGTVSYEQYF
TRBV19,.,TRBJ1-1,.,TGTGCCAGTAGTATGTACAGCATGAACACTGAAGCTTTCTTT,CASSMYSMNTEAFF
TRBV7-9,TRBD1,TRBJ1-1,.,TGTGCCAGCAGCCCGAGAGGGGGCATTTCTTCTGAAGCTTTCTTT,CASSPRGGISSEAFF
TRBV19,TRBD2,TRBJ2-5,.,TGTGCCAGTACCCAAAGCGGGGGGGCCAAGACCCAGTACTTC,CASTQSGGAKTQYF
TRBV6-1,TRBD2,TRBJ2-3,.,TGTGCCAGCAGCAACCCTAGCGGGGGGACAGATACGCAGTATTTT,CASSNPSGGTDTQYF
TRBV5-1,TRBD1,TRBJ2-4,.,TGCGCCAGCAGCTTGGGCAGGGGGAGAAACATTCAGTACTTC,CASSLGRGRNIQYF
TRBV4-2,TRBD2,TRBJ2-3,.,TGTGCCAGCAGCCAAGATTGGCGGGGGACAGATACGCAGTATTTT,CASSQDWRGTDTQYF
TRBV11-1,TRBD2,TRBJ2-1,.,TGTGCCAGCAGCTTAGGGCTAGCGGGGGTCTACAATGAGCAGTTCTTC,CASSLGLAGVYNEQFF
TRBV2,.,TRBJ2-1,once,TGTGCCAGCAAGGTAGTGGGAGGCTACAATGAGCAGTTCTTC,CASKVVGGYNEQFF
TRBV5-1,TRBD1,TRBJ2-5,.,TGCGCCAGCAACCGAGGGGGCCGGGAGACCCAGTACTTC,CASNRGGRETQYF
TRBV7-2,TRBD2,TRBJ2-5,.,TGTGCCAGCAGCTTAGTTCCGCGGGGGGGCCCCGAGACCCAGTACTTC,CASSLVPRGGPETQYF
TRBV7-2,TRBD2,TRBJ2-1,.,TGTGCCAGCAGCGGGGGGACTAGCCGGGCGGGGACGAATGAGCAGTTCTTC,CASSGGTSRAGTNEQFF
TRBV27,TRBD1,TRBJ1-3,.,TGTGCCAGCAGTTTATCAGGAGGAGTGACAGGGCCCCGTACCATATATTTT,CASSLSGGVTGPRTIYF
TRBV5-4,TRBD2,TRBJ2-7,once,TGTGCCAGCAGCGAGGGACTAGCGGGGGGGAGCTACGAGCAGTACTTC,CASSEGLAGGSYEQYF
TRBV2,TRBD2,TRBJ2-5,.,TGTGCCAGCAGTGCCGGAGGGACTACACAAGAGACCCAGTACTTC,CASSAGGTTQETQYF
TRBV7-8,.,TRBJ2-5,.,TGTGCCAGCAGCTTAGACAGGCTAGAGACCCAGTACTTC,CASSLDRLETQYF
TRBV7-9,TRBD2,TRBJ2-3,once,TGTGCCAGCAGCCCCCGGGGGACTAGCGGGGGCCTCACAGATACGCAGTATTTT,CASSPRGTSGGLTDTQYF